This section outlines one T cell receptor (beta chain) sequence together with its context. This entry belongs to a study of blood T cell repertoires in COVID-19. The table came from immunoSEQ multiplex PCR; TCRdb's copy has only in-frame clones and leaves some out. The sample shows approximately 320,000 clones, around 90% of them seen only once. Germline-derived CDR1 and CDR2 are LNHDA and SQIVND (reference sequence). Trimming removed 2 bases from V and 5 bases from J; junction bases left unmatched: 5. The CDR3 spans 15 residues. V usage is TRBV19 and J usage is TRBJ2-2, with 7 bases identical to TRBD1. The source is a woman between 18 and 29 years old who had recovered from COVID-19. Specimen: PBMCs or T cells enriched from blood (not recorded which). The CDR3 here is CASSIRQGETGELFF. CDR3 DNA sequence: TGTGCCAGTAGTATAAGACAGGGTGAGACCGGGGAGCTGTTTTTT. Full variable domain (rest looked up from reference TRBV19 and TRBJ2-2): DGGITQSPKYLFRKEGQNVTLSCEQNLNHDAMYWYRQDPGQGLRLIYYSQIVNDFQKGDIAEGYSVSREKKESFPLTVTSAQKNPTAFYLCASSIRQGETGELFFGEGSRLTVL.